This entry concerns a single T cell receptor (beta chain). Its antigen remains unidentified. The sequence runs out 3 residues before the end of the CDR3; the remainder is reconstructed from the germline J gene. Here immunoSEQ multiplex PCR was the method, and the copy in TCRdb shows in-frame clones only, minus some. The sample holds under 45,000 clones. This sample stems from a study of T cells in women clearing cervical HPV infection. Study in general: No precancer developed; the control's incident HPV16 infection cleared within 12 months. Controls gave blood once infection was undetectable; cases at lesion identification.

This CDR3 region has 15 residues. V was clipped by 4 bases and J by 5 bases; unmatched bases: 7. Study observations and caveats: CIN3+ cases had significantly higher TCR repertoire richness than controls, but evenness did not differ. TRBV6-7 abundance was lower in cases than controls (0.11% versus 0.16%).

Sequencing input: blood buffy coat. This receptor was obtained from a woman between 18 and 69 years old with a cervical HPV16 infection that either progressed to CIN3+ or cleared (not recorded which). This chain connects TRBV12-3 or TRBV12-4 to TRBJ2-3; 9 bases are a match to TRBD2. CDR3 region: CASSSGGGAGDTQYF. The sequenced part of the CDR3 DNA is TGTGCCAGCAGTTCCGGCGGGGGGGCTGGAGATACG.